These 16 T cell receptor beta chains were all obtained from the same sample, sequenced in a study of Ad26.COV2.S vaccination and SARS-CoV-2 variants. This sample's treatment: 19 received Ad26.COV2.S at low or high dose, single or two shots; 5 received placebo; per-sample allocation not given. It was on day 63 after the first vaccine or placebo injection that samples were taken. Measured with immunoSEQ multiplex PCR; TCRdb has only the in-frame clones, and not every one. This table has 350,000 to 500,000 clones, 80% to 95% appearing once. The sample was peripheral blood, taken in a trial of Ad26.COV2.S vaccine versus placebo. Source of these receptors: a person between 18 and 60 years old who received the Ad26.COV2.S COVID-19 vaccine or a placebo.

The chain has TRBV5-1 and TRBJ2-1; 7 nucleotides match TRBD2. The CDR3 spans 16 residues. CDR1 SGHRS and CDR2 YFSETQ come from the germline V gene. With 4 bases clipped from V and 11 bases from J, the junction kept 18 bases outside the gene matches. CDR3 loop: CASSGLSGLPLRKQFF. The CDR3, as DNA: TGCGCCAGCAGCGGCCTCTCGGGACTACCCCTCCGTAAGCAGTTCTTC. The variable domain in full, with the rest retrieved from reference TRBV5-1 and TRBJ2-1, is KAGVTQTPRYLIKTRGQQVTLSCSPISGHRSVSWYQQTPGQGLQFLFEYFSETQRNKGNFPGRFSGRQFSNSRSEMNVSTLELGDSALYLCASSGLSGLPLRKQFFGPGTRLTVL.

The V and J genes are TRBV7-3 and TRBJ2-3; D is undetermined. CDR1 and CDR2 from the germline V gene are SGHTA and FQGTGA. V gave up 1 base and J gave up 4 bases, with 9 bases separating them. The CDR3 is 14 residues long. The CDR3 DNA sequence: TGTGCCAGCAGCTTAAAGACGGCGTCAGATACGCAGTATTTT. It codes for CASSLKTASDTQYF.

The rearrangement uses TRBV20-1 and TRBJ2-3; D possibly uses TRBD1 or TRBD2 (5 bases each). The CDR3 runs to 11 residues. V gave up 7 bases and J gave up 2 bases, with 7 bases separating them. The V gene's germline CDR1 is DFQATT and CDR2 SNEGSKA (reference sequence). The CDR3 sequence: CSGGDTDTQYF. The DNA of the CDR3 is TGCAGTGGAGGGGACACAGATACGCAGTATTTT.

This clone has a single count. CDR3 sequence (DNA): TGTGCCACCCTACAGGGCGGTTCACCCCTCCACTTT. This gives the protein CATLQGGSPLHF. This chain uses TRBV27 with TRBJ1-6, with D possibly TRBD1 on 6 matching bases. This CDR3 spans 12 amino acids. Trimming took off 10 bases at V and 9 bases at J, with 13 bases between the two ends. From germline, CDR1 is MNHEY and CDR2 SMNVEV (reference sequence).

This chain links TRBV2 with TRBJ1-4; 7 bases line up with TRBD1. Trimming cost V 4 bases and J 7 bases; bases outside gene matches: 6. The germline V gene encodes CDR1 SNHLY and CDR2 FYNNEI. The CDR3 contains 14 residues. For the CDR3, the DNA is TGTGCCAGCAGTGGGACAGGAGTGAGTGAAAAACTGTTTTTT. Protein: CASSGTGVSEKLFF.

The V call is TRBV19, the J call TRBJ1-5; possibly TRBD1 for D (5 bases). The length of the CDR3 is 16 residues. CDR1 and CDR2 (germline): LNHDA, SQIVND (reference sequence). V was trimmed by 6 bases and J by 2 bases, leaving 17 bases between them. The CDR3 nucleotides are TGTGCCAGTAGCATCCCCCAGGGTGTTGGCAATCAGCCCCAGCATTTT. It translates to CASSIPQGVGNQPQHF.

V usage is TRBV11-3 and J usage is TRBJ2-1; D perhaps matches TRBD1 (6 bases). Germline assignment: CDR1 SGHNT and CDR2 YENEEA. The CDR3 has 14 residues. The V gene lost 3 bases and the J gene lost 4 bases, with 10 bases spanning the gap. This CDR3 reads CASSFEGGYNEQFF. As DNA, the CDR3 is TGTGCCAGCAGCTTCGAAGGGGGATACAATGAGCAGTTCTTC.

The rearrangement uses TRBV11-2 and TRBJ2-7; D may be TRBD1 or TRBD2 (5 bases each). The CDR3 has 15 residues. Trimming left V 5 bases short and J 6 bases short, with 20 bases between. CDR1 and CDR2 (germline): SGHAT, FQNNGV. The CDR3 loop reads CASSAQRGGLGEQYF. The CDR3 bases are TGTGCCAGCAGCGCCCAACGGGGCGGGTTGGGCGAGCAGTACTTC.

The chain recombines TRBV7-6 with TRBJ2-7, with a possible D match to TRBD2 (5 bases). V lost 5 bases and J lost 4, with 18 bases in between. Germline-derived CDR1 and CDR2 are SGHVS and FNYEAQ. This CDR3 comprises 15 residues. The CDR3 spells CASSLRTPGHYEQYF. Written as DNA, the CDR3 is TGTGCCAGCAGCCTCCGGACTCCCGGTCATTACGAGCAGTACTTC.

V usage is TRBV2 and J usage is TRBJ2-7; unclear D gene. Germline values: CDR1 SNHLY, CDR2 FYNNEI. The CDR3 is 12 residues long. V lost 7 bases and J 6 bases, leaving 13 bases between the germline ends. The CDR3 sequence is CASIGSRGEQYF. CDR3 in DNA: TGTGCCAGCATAGGATCGCGCGGCGAGCAGTACTTC.

The chain has TRBV28 and TRBJ2-2, with TRBD1 identical over 11 bases. V was pared by 6 bases and J by 6 bases, with 9 bases of the junction left unmatched. CDR1 is MDHEN, CDR2 SYDVKM, per germline. This CDR3 contains 16 residues. CDR3 residues: CASSLIPGQGAGELFF. CDR3 sequence (DNA): TGTGCCAGCAGCTTAATCCCGGGACAGGGGGCCGGGGAGCTGTTTTTT.

The rearrangement joins TRBV14 to TRBJ2-7; TRBD1 matches 10 bases. The CDR3 runs to 14 residues. With 9 bases clipped from V and 5 bases from J, the junction kept 10 bases outside the gene matches. In germline, CDR1 is SGHDN, CDR2 FVKESK. In nucleotides, the CDR3 is TGTGCCAGAACCGGGGACAGGGGATACCACGAGCAGTACTTC. This codes for CARTGDRGYHEQYF.

V and J are TRBV3-1 (or the pseudogene TRBV3-2) and TRBJ2-5; 7 positions agree with TRBD1. Germline V gene lookup returns CDR1 LGHDT and CDR2 YNNKEL (reference sequence). The CDR3 is 17 amino acids. V was clipped by 2 bases and J by 3 bases; unmatched bases: 12. The CDR3 reads CASSQNPTGAGEETQYF. DNA of the CDR3: TGTGCCAGCAGCCAAAATCCAACAGGGGCAGGTGAAGAGACCCAGTACTTC.

J is TRBJ1-1 and V is TRBV6-5; D unclear. Per the germline V gene, CDR1 is MNHEY and CDR2 is SVGAGI. The V end was cut by 6 bases, the J end by 11 bases, with 22 bases between. The CDR3 extends over 14 amino acids. CDR3 DNA sequence: TGTGCCAGCAGGCGCACGACGGCTCAGGCGGATGCTTTCTTT. This translates into CASRRTTAQADAFF.

The chain recombines TRBV14 with TRBJ2-1; 9 bases fit TRBD2. J gave up 9 bases and V 6 bases, and 9 bases lay outside the gene matches. Germline-derived CDR1 and CDR2 are SGHDN and FVKESK. CDR3 length equals 14 residues. This CDR3 reads CASSQETSGSEQFF. The CDR3 nucleotides are TGTGCCAGCAGTCAGGAAACTAGCGGGTCTGAGCAGTTCTTC.

The V call is TRBV6-1, the J call TRBJ1-1; D gene uncertain. Looked up from germline, CDR1 is MNHNS and CDR2 is SASEGT. This CDR3 region has 14 residues. Trimming took off 3 bases at V and 1 base at J, with 9 bases between the two ends. The CDR3 sequence: CASSERTENTEAFF. The CDR3, as DNA: TGTGCCAGCAGTGAGAGGACGGAGAACACTGAAGCTTTCTTT.